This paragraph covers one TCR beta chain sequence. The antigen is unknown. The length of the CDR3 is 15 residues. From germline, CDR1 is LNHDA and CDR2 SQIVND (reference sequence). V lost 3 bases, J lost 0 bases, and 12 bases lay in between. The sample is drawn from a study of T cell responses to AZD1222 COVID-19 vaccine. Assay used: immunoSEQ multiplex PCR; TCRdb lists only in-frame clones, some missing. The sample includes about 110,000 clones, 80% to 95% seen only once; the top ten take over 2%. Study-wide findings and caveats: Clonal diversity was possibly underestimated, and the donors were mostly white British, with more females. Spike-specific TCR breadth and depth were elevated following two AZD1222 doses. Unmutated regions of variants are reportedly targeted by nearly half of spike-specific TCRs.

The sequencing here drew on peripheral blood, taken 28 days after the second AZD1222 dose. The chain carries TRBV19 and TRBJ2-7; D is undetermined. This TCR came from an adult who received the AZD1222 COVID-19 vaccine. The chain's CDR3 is CASSMGRFTSYEQYF. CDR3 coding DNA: TGTGCCAGTAGTATGGGCCGATTCACCTCCTACGAGCAGTACTTC. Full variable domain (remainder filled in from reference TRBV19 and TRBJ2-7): DGGITQSPKYLFRKEGQNVTLSCEQNLNHDAMYWYRQDPGQGLRLIYYSQIVNDFQKGDIAEGYSVSREKKESFPLTVTSAQKNPTAFYLCASSMGRFTSYEQYFGPGTRLTVT.